These T cell receptor beta chains were read from a single sample in a study of blood T cell repertoires in COVID-19. Clones were sequenced by immunoSEQ multiplex PCR, and TCRdb holds only the in-frame ones, with some missing. Here the sample spans 69,000 or so clones, roughly 80% being singletons. The sample taken for sequencing was peripheral blood. The origin of the receptors is a woman of 80 years or more with active or convalescent COVID-19. Each CDR3 is given with its conserved first and last residue. A D gene is named only where the DNA matches it firmly.

J: TRBJ2-3
V: TRBV5-1
D: NA
CDR3: CASSLGQSSTDTQYF
DNA: TGCGCCAGCAGCTTGGGACAGTCCAGCACAGATACGCAGTATTTT

J: TRBJ2-7
V: TRBV28
D: TRBD2
CDR3: CASRQTSPGEQYF
DNA: TGTGCCAGCAGACAGACTAGCCCAGGCGAGCAGTACTTC

J: TRBJ2-5
V: TRBV28
D: NA
CDR3: CASSRSIGQETQYF
DNA: TGTGCCAGCAGTAGGAGCATCGGGCAAGAGACCCAGTACTTC

J: TRBJ1-3
V: TRBV19
D: NA
CDR3: CASENRGGGNTIYF
DNA: TGTGCCAGCGAAAATCGGGGGGGTGGAAACACCATATATTTT

J: TRBJ1-1
V: TRBV7-9
D: NA
CDR3: CASSFGGSEAFF
DNA: TGTGCCAGCAGCTTTGGGGGGTCTGAAGCTTTCTTT

J: TRBJ2-3
V: TRBV9
D: TRBD2
CDR3: CASSAAGRAGGAITDTQYF
DNA: TGTGCCAGCAGCGCCGCGGGGAGAGCGGGGGGGGCGATCACAGATACGCAGTATTTT

J: TRBJ2-1
V: TRBV5-1
D: TRBD1
CDR3: CASSSDGQGGRNEQFF
DNA: TGCGCCAGCAGCTCGGATGGACAGGGTGGAAGGAATGAGCAGTTCTTC

J: TRBJ2-3
V: TRBV5-1
D: NA
CDR3: CASSLVIFSDTQYF
DNA: TGCGCCAGCAGCTTGGTTATTTTCTCAGATACGCAGTATTTT

J: TRBJ2-7
V: TRBV11-2
D: TRBD2
CDR3: CASSLDSLGRESVEQYF
DNA: TGTGCCAGCAGCTTAGATTCCCTCGGGCGGGAGTCTGTCGAGCAGTACTTC

J: TRBJ1-2
V: TRBV28
D: TRBD1
CDR3: CASSPDRVSYGYTF
DNA: TGTGCCAGCAGTCCCGACAGGGTTAGCTATGGCTACACCTTC

J: TRBJ1-5
V: TRBV19
D: NA
CDR3: CASTISGENQPQHF
DNA: TGTGCCAGTACCATTTCAGGGGAAAATCAGCCCCAGCATTTT

J: TRBJ2-5
V: TRBV18
D: NA
CDR3: CASSQGIQETQYF
DNA: TGTGCCAGCAGTCAGGGAATCCAAGAGACCCAGTACTTC

J: TRBJ1-4
V: TRBV28
D: TRBD1
CDR3: CASSPSPGQGVPEKLFF
DNA: TGTGCCAGCAGTCCGTCACCGGGACAGGGGGTCCCTGAAAAACTGTTTTTT

J: TRBJ2-7
V: TRBV7-9
D: NA
CDR3: CASSSLRVSYEQYF
DNA: TGTGCCAGCAGCTCGCTACGTGTTTCCTACGAGCAGTACTTC

J: TRBJ2-7
V: TRBV19
D: NA
CDR3: CASARADSYEQYF
DNA: TGTGCCAGTGCGAGGGCGGACTCCTACGAGCAGTACTTC

J: TRBJ2-3
V: TRBV24-1
D: NA
CDR3: CATEDRSDTQYF
DNA: TGTGCCACCGAAGACAGGTCAGATACGCAGTATTTT